The entry below gives a single T cell receptor beta chain sequence along with its context. Its target is not known. MiXCR, applied by TCRdb to the 5' RACE reads, yields one record per CDR3 protein. The table has 300,000 or so distinct CDR3 sequences, approximately 10% seen once. CDR1 SEHNR and CDR2 FQNEAQ come from the germline V gene (reference sequence). The CDR3 is 15 amino acids. The V and J ends lost 5 bases and 6 bases, in that order; junction bases with no gene match: 8. The source of the sample is a study of T cells after yellow fever vaccination. The study's findings and limits: Shared CD4/CD8 clonotypes were a small share, likely from convergent recombination. The booster saw the reappearance of most primary-vaccination clones (approximately 97% CD4, around 88% CD8). By day 5 rather than day 15, the secondary response had peaked, though it was weaker. The presence of abundant clonotypes contaminating from the bulk population was possible in FACS-sorted repertoires.

This chain uses TRBV7-9 with TRBJ2-1; 9 nucleotides agree with TRBD1. This clonotype originated in a young man who received the YFV17D yellow fever vaccine. The input for sequencing was CD4+ T cells sorted from PBMCs, taken 5 days after the yellow fever booster vaccination. The CDR3 DNA follows: TGTGCCAGCAGCCCGGGACAGGGAGCCTCCAATGAGCAGTTCTTC. Its protein product is CASSPGQGASNEQFF.